This T cell receptor (beta chain) is from a study of T-cell memory formation after mild COVID-19. Study-level results: Contracting CD8+ clones were enriched in EMRA, CD4+ mainly in CM and EM.

This clonotype was detected many times. The antigen remains undetermined. One entry per CDR3 protein, called by TCRdb with MiXCR from the 5' RACE reads. The sample gives around 320,000 distinct CDR3 sequences, roughly a fifth of which show up once; roughly 20% is in the top ten. The CDR3 sequence is 13 residues long. Germline CDR1 MGHRA, CDR2 YSYEKL. The V gene lost 8 bases and the J gene lost 6 bases, with 16 bases spanning the gap. This TCR was sampled from a man younger than 35 who had mild COVID-19 (a few samples of this study predate the infection). Cell type and time point are not known. The source material was PBMCs or a T cell subset sorted from them (not recorded which). V usage is TRBV4-1 and J usage is TRBJ1-1; TRBD1 is a possible D gene (5 bases). DNA for the CDR3: TGCGCCAGCGGGGACTTTCGAAGCGCTGAAGCTTTCTTT. Its protein is CASGDFRSAEAFF.